The 32 T cell receptor beta chains below come from one sample, sequenced in a study of long-term antiretroviral therapy in people with HIV. Samples were assayed with immunoSEQ v3.0 at survey level. Generated by immunoSEQ multiplex PCR, the TCRdb table keeps only in-frame clones and is missing some. The sample has 15,000 to 20,000 clones; over 75% are singletons. Sequenced here: unsorted PBMCs, sampled at the start of antiretroviral therapy, before treatment. These receptors all stem from a woman in her 40s with HIV.

The rearrangement links TRBV5-4 to TRBJ1-6; D is unresolved. From germline, CDR1 is SGHNT and CDR2 YYREEE (reference sequence). Between the trimmed V and J ends, which lost 0 bases and 8 bases, there was a span of 9 bases. The CDR3 sequence is 14 residues long. CDR3 protein: CASSLGRGDSPLHF. The CDR3, as DNA: TGTGCCAGCAGCTTGGGTCGCGGGGATTCACCCCTCCACTTT.

The chain couples TRBV30 to TRBJ2-5; no clear D gene. Germline V gene data show CDR1 as GTSNPN and CDR2 as SVGIG (reference sequence). The CDR3 is made up of 12 amino acids. Trimming removed 0 bases from V and 3 bases from J, with 5 bases in between. DNA of the CDR3: TGTGCCTGGAGTGTAGCAGAAGAGACCCAGTACTTC. Its translation is CAWSVAEETQYF. The complete variable domain, with remaining parts taken from reference TRBV30 and TRBJ2-5, reads SQTIHQWPATLVQPVGSPLSLECTVEGTSNPNLYWYRQAAGRGLQLLFYSVGIGQISSEVPQNLSASRPQDRQFILSSKKLLLSDSGFYLCAWSVAEETQYFGPGTRLLVL.

The chain couples TRBV4-3 to TRBJ2-7; D call uncertain. Per the germline V gene, CDR1 is LGHNA and CDR2 is YSLEER. The CDR3 sequence is 15 residues long. Trimming stripped 1 base from V and 1 base from J, with 11 bases between. The CDR3 sequence is CASSQVGFSSYEQYF. The CDR3 DNA reads TGCGCCAGCAGCCAAGTGGGATTCAGTTCCTACGAGCAGTACTTC.

This rearrangement joins TRBV6-1 to TRBJ1-1; possible D gene TRBD1, 6 bases. This CDR3 has 14 residues. Trimming took off 7 bases at V and 0 bases at J, with 12 bases between the two ends. From germline, CDR1 is MNHNS and CDR2 SASEGT. The CDR3 here is CASMVAGVNTEAFF. The CDR3, as DNA: TGTGCCAGCATGGTGGCAGGGGTGAACACTGAAGCTTTCTTT.

This clone occurred a few times. The V gene is TRBV5-1, the J gene TRBJ2-7; 9 positions agree with TRBD1. Germline lookup yields CDR1 SGHRS and CDR2 YFSETQ. This CDR3 is built from 14 residues. Germline trimming cut 5 bases from V and 0 bases from J; bases unmatched to any gene: 3. The CDR3 DNA follows: TGCGCCAGCAGTCCGACAGGGGGCTCCTACGAGCAGTACTTC. It codes for CASSPTGGSYEQYF.

This clone was detected only once. This chain connects TRBV7-9 to TRBJ1-6; D not certain. V lost 1 base and J lost 6, with 7 bases in between. The V gene's germline CDR1 is SEHNR and CDR2 FQNEAQ (reference sequence). CDR3 length: 14 amino acids. Here the CDR3 reads CASSLVVVNSPLHF. The CDR3 nucleotides read TGTGCCAGCAGCTTAGTAGTGGTTAATTCACCCCTCCACTTT.

V and J are TRBV5-4 and TRBJ2-7; 7 nucleotides match TRBD2. The V gene's germline CDR1 is SGHNT and CDR2 YYREEE (reference sequence). V gave up 0 bases and J gave up 0 bases; unmatched junction bases: 3. The CDR3 length is 15 residues. The CDR3 spells CASSLGRGSSYEQYF. The CDR3 DNA is TGTGCCAGCAGCTTGGGGCGGGGGAGCTCCTACGAGCAGTACTTC.

J is TRBJ1-1 and V is TRBV5-6, with D hard to call. The CDR3 is 14 amino acids. The germline CDR1 and CDR2 sequences are SGHDT and YYEEEE. Trimming removed 0 bases from V and 8 bases from J, with 14 bases in between. CDR3 protein: CASSLALRGAEAFF. The CDR3 bases are TGTGCCAGCAGCTTGGCCCTCCGGGGAGCCGAAGCTTTCTTT.

This rearrangement joins TRBV6-1 to TRBJ1-2; 8 bases align to TRBD1. With 7 bases clipped from V and 4 bases from J, the junction kept 5 bases outside the gene matches. The CDR3 runs 13 residues. Germline CDR1 reads MNHNS; CDR2 reads SASEGT. The CDR3 loop is CASTTGAGYGYTF. CDR3 bases: TGTGCCAGCACGACAGGGGCCGGCTATGGCTACACCTTC.

This sequence joins TRBV4-3 and TRBJ1-5; a weak D match, TRBD1 (5 bases). V lost 0 bases to trimming and J lost 11 bases, with 17 bases between them. CDR1 and CDR2 (germline): LGHNA, YSLEER. The CDR3 is made up of 15 amino acids. The CDR3 bases are TGCGCCAGCAGCCAAGATACAGCAGGGAGCTTGGCCCAGCATTTT. It translates to CASSQDTAGSLAQHF.

The V gene is TRBV4-2, the J gene TRBJ2-2, with a possible D match to TRBD1 (5 bases). The CDR3 sequence is 18 residues long. V was trimmed by 0 bases and J by 9 bases, leaving 23 bases between them. Per the germline V gene, CDR1 is LGHNA and CDR2 is YNFKEQ. The CDR3 DNA follows: TGTGCCAGCAGCCAAGATGGGTTAGGGGCACCCATTCACCGGGAGCTGTTTTTT. This sequence encodes CASSQDGLGAPIHRELFF.

This chain joins TRBV5-6 and TRBJ2-2; D perhaps matches TRBD1 (6 bases). V was trimmed by 2 bases and J by 5 bases, leaving 7 bases between them. The CDR3 contains 13 residues. The germline V gene has CDR1 SGHDT and CDR2 YYEEEE. The CDR3 here is CASSFQGTGELFF. Written as DNA, the CDR3 is TGTGCCAGCAGCTTCCAGGGGACCGGGGAGCTGTTTTTT. The variable domain in full, with the rest retrieved from reference TRBV5-6 and TRBJ2-2, is DAGVTQSPTHLIKTRGQQVTLRCSPKSGHDTVSWYQQALGQGPQFIFQYYEEEERQRGNFPDRFSGHQFPNYSSELNVNALLLGDSALYLCASSFQGTGELFFGEGSRLTVL.

The genes are TRBV27 and TRBJ1-2; weak D call: TRBD1 (5 bases). Between the trimmed V and J ends, which lost 0 bases and 7 bases, there was a span of 12 bases. Germline CDR1 reads MNHEY; CDR2 reads SMNVEV (reference sequence). The CDR3 is made up of 14 amino acids. The CDR3 coding sequence is TGTGCCAGCAGTTTATCCCGGGCCCAGGGTGGCTACACCTTC. This translates into CASSLSRAQGGYTF.

This chain links TRBV7-2 with TRBJ2-2, with D uncertain. Looked up from germline, CDR1 is SGHTA and CDR2 is FQGNSA. The CDR3 contains 15 residues. The germline V and J ends were trimmed by 1 base and 3 bases, with 9 bases remaining between them. CDR3 region: CASSLVASHTGELFF. In nucleotides, the CDR3 is TGTGCCAGCAGCTTAGTGGCTTCCCACACCGGGGAGCTGTTTTTT.

The CDR3 reads CASSPTLAGGDNEQFF. The DNA of the CDR3 is TGTGCCAGCAGCCCAACACTAGCGGGGGGGGACAATGAGCAGTTCTTC. This chain connects TRBV7-3 to TRBJ2-1, with 13 bases fitting TRBD2. The CDR3 is 16 residues long. The V gene end was trimmed by 5 bases and the J gene end by 5 bases; junction bases not matched to a gene: 6. The germline CDR1 and CDR2 sequences are SGHTA and FQGTGA.

The V call is TRBV7-2, the J call TRBJ1-5; perhaps TRBD1 as D (6 bases). CDR1 and CDR2 from the germline V gene are SGHTA and FQGNSA. The V end lost 3 bases, the J end lost 4 bases, and 7 bases lay between the germline ends. This CDR3 contains 13 residues. The CDR3 here is CASSLGQNQPQHF. CDR3 nucleotide sequence: TGTGCCAGCAGCTTGGGACAAAATCAGCCCCAGCATTTT.

The chain employs TRBV19 and TRBJ2-7, with TRBD1 identical over 9 bases. V dropped 5 bases and J dropped 3; count of bases not matched to a gene: 11. This CDR3 is built from 16 residues. Germline CDR1 reads LNHDA; CDR2 reads SQIVND (reference sequence). DNA for the CDR3: TGTGCCAGTAGTTCACTGACAGGGGGAAGCCTCTACGAGCAGTACTTC. This translates into CASSSLTGGSLYEQYF.

This clone has more than one count but fewer than ten. The rearrangement joins TRBV19 to TRBJ2-7; TRBD1 is a possible D gene (6 bases). This CDR3 is 14 amino acids long. The germline V and J ends were trimmed by 6 bases and 0 bases, with 12 bases remaining between them. Germline CDR1 is LNHDA and CDR2 is SQIVND (reference sequence). The CDR3 nucleotides are TGTGCCAGTAGCCCCGACAGGTACTCCTACGAGCAGTACTTC. Translation: CASSPDRYSYEQYF. Together with reference TRBV19 and TRBJ2-7, the CDR3 gives the full variable domain: DGGITQSPKYLFRKEGQNVTLSCEQNLNHDAMYWYRQDPGQGLRLIYYSQIVNDFQKGDIAEGYSVSREKKESFPLTVTSAQKNPTAFYLCASSPDRYSYEQYFGPGTRLTVT.

The genes are TRBV28 and TRBJ1-3, with D possibly matching TRBD1 (6 bases). Trimming left V 7 bases short and J 0 bases short, with 19 bases between. Germline CDR1 reads MDHEN; CDR2 reads SYDVKM. The CDR3 contains 17 residues. The CDR3 sequence is CASTNLGGGLSGNTIYF. CDR3 nucleotides: TGTGCCAGCACCAACCTTGGAGGGGGTCTCTCTGGAAACACCATATATTTT.

This sequence joins TRBV7-8 and TRBJ1-6, with D possibly being TRBD1 (6 bases). Trimming shortened V by 5 bases and J by 6 bases, and 14 bases separated the two germline ends. This CDR3 is 15 amino acids long. CDR1 SGHVS and CDR2 FQNEAQ come from the germline V gene. The CDR3 reads CASSPIPGANSPLHF. In DNA, the CDR3 is TGTGCCAGCAGCCCAATACCAGGGGCTAATTCACCCCTCCACTTT.

The CDR3 loop is CASSLGTAVSYEQYF. In DNA form, the CDR3 reads TGCGCCAGCAGCCTCGGGACGGCCGTCTCCTACGAGCAGTACTTC. This chain joins TRBV5-1 and TRBJ2-7; D could derive from TRBD1 or TRBD2 (5 bases each). Germline V gives CDR1 SGHRS, CDR2 YFSETQ. The CDR3 loop spans 15 amino acids. V was pared by 4 bases and J by 0 bases, with 14 bases between.

This sequence joins TRBV2 and TRBJ2-7; TRBD2 matches at 7 bases. Germline V gene data show CDR1 as SNHLY and CDR2 as FYNNEI. The CDR3 consists of 14 residues. The V segment lost 3 bases and the J segment 2 bases; nucleotides outside the gene matches: 4. CDR3 coding DNA: TGTGCCAGCAGTGATTTGACTAGCACCTACGAGCAGTACTTC. Translation gives CASSDLTSTYEQYF. Using reference TRBV2 and TRBJ2-7 for the parts outside the CDR3, the full variable domain is EPEVTQTPSHQVTQMGQEVILRCVPISNHLYFYWYRQILGQKVEFLVSFYNNEISEKSEIFDDQFSVERPDGSNFTLKIRSTKLEDSAMYFCASSDLTSTYEQYFGPGTRLTVT.

This clone occurred a few times. V is TRBV7-2 and J is TRBJ2-7; 7 bases match TRBD1. With 4 bases clipped from V and 4 bases from J, the junction kept 7 bases outside the gene matches. Germline CDR1 is SGHTA and CDR2 is FQGNSA. The CDR3 consists of 14 residues. The CDR3 coding sequence is TGTGCCAGCAGCTCGCCCGGGACAGATTACGAGCAGTACTTC. Translating it yields CASSSPGTDYEQYF. The full variable domain, completed using reference TRBV7-2 and TRBJ2-7, is GAGVSQSPSNKVTEKGKDVELRCDPISGHTALYWYRQSLGQGLEFLIYFQGNSAPDKSGLPSDRFSAERTGGSVSTLTIQRTQQEDSAVYLCASSSPGTDYEQYFGPGTRLTVT.

The genes are TRBV7-2 and TRBJ1-2, with a weak D call TRBD1 (5 bases). The CDR3 contains 14 residues. CDR1 is SGHTA and CDR2 is FQGNSA in the germline V gene. The germline V and J ends were trimmed by 2 bases and 2 bases, with 9 bases remaining between them. In nucleotides, the CDR3 is TGTGCCAGCAGCTTACTGACAGTCAACTATGGCTACACCTTC. Translated: CASSLLTVNYGYTF.

This chain uses TRBV21-1 with TRBJ2-5. TRBV21-1 is recorded as a pseudogene. The CDR3 consists of 13 residues. The CDR3 loop is CASRDELQETQYF. CDR3 DNA: TGTGCCAGCAGGGACGAGTTGCAAGAGACCCAGTACTTC.

The CDR3 region is CASSQVSGGSSPLHF. Written as DNA, the CDR3 is TGTGCCAGCAGCCAAGTATCGGGGGGAAGTTCACCCCTCCACTTT. The chain uses TRBV4-2 and TRBJ1-6; TRBD1 might be the D (5 bases). From germline, CDR1 is LGHNA and CDR2 YNFKEQ. The CDR3 runs to 15 residues. V was pared by 1 base and J by 9 bases, with 13 bases between.

The chain employs TRBV27 and TRBJ1-2, with 7 bases aligning to TRBD1. Germline loops: CDR1 MNHEY, CDR2 SMNVEV (reference sequence). The CDR3 runs to 13 residues. The J segment lost 5 bases and the V segment lost 4 bases, leaving 4 bases of the junction unmatched. The CDR3 sequence is CASSSDREYGYTF. The CDR3 DNA is TGTGCCAGCAGTTCTGACAGGGAGTATGGCTACACCTTC.

V gene TRBV6-1 combines with J gene TRBJ2-5; D is perhaps TRBD2 (6 bases). Trimming left V 6 bases short and J 2 bases short, with 16 bases between. The CDR3 length is 15 residues. Germline CDR1 is MNHNS and CDR2 is SASEGT. The CDR3 sequence is CASRPTGGSQETQYF. The CDR3 DNA follows: TGTGCCAGCAGACCTACCGGAGGGTCTCAAGAGACCCAGTACTTC.

The chain recombines TRBV10-3 with TRBJ1-1; 12 nucleotides line up with TRBD1. CDR1 and CDR2 from the germline V gene are ENHRY and SYGVKD. There are 13 residues in the CDR3. J lost 8 bases, V lost 7 bases, and 5 bases had no gene match. CDR3 sequence reads: CAIKGDRGLEAFF. The CDR3 coding sequence is TGTGCCATCAAGGGGGACAGGGGGCTCGAAGCTTTCTTT.

The chain joins TRBV15 to TRBJ1-2; D possibly corresponds to TRBD1 (5 bases). This CDR3 is built from 15 residues. CDR1 is LNHNV, CDR2 YYDKDF, per germline (reference sequence). The V and J ends lost 2 bases and 2 bases respectively, with 12 bases between them. CDR3 in amino acids: CATSRFTGLNYGYTF. The CDR3 bases are TGTGCCACCAGCAGATTCACGGGGCTGAACTATGGCTACACCTTC. The variable domain in full, completed from reference TRBV15 and TRBJ1-2, reads DAMVIQNPRYQVTQFGKPVTLSCSQTLNHNVMYWYQQKSSQAPKLLFHYYDKDFNNEADTPDNFQSRRPNTSFCFLDIRSPGLGDTAMYLCATSRFTGLNYGYTFGSGTRLTVV.

This chain joins TRBV18 and TRBJ1-5; 7 bases agree with TRBD1. The V segment lost 6 bases and the J segment 2 bases; nucleotides outside the gene matches: 4. Germline CDR1 is KGHSH and CDR2 is LQKENI. This CDR3 contains 14 residues. In DNA form, the CDR3 reads TGTGCCAGCTCGTGGACAGGACGCAATCAGCCCCAGCATTTT. Its protein product is CASSWTGRNQPQHF.

The CDR3 sequence: CASTETGELFF. CDR3 in DNA: TGTGCCAGCACGGAGACCGGGGAGCTGTTTTTT. The V call is TRBV7-9, the J call TRBJ2-2; D not resolved. This CDR3 has 11 amino acids. From germline, CDR1 is SEHNR and CDR2 FQNEAQ (reference sequence). Trimming removed 7 bases at V and 5 bases at J, with 5 bases between.